The rows below give T cell receptor beta chains drawn from one sample of a study of cytomegalovirus exposure and HLA in healthy donors. Sequencing used immunoSEQ multiplex PCR; TCRdb keeps in-frame clones, though not all of them. The sample comprises approximately 160,000 clones, under 70% of which are singletons, and about 2.5% rests with the top ten. The specimen sequenced was PBMCs. The receptors shown here come from a woman in her thirties or forties in good health and CMV-seropositive. CDR3s include the opening cysteine and the closing phenylalanine or tryptophan. The D gene is left open where the match is weak. Clone size appears in some rows only: once, few, many, or a class for an expanded clone.

v_gene: TRBV28
abundance: NA
d_gene: NA
j_gene: TRBJ2-4
CDR3aa: CASRQSWGEIQVAKNIQYF
CDR3nt: TGTGCCAGCAGACAATCCTGGGGCGAGATCCAAGTAGCCAAAAACATTCAGTACTTC

v_gene: TRBV19
abundance: NA
d_gene: TRBD1
j_gene: TRBJ2-7
CDR3aa: CASSVGQGADYEQYF
CDR3nt: TGTGCCAGTAGTGTGGGACAGGGGGCGGACTACGAGCAGTACTTC

v_gene: TRBV19
abundance: few
d_gene: TRBD1
j_gene: TRBJ2-1
CDR3aa: CASSNRDRGINEQFF
CDR3nt: TGTGCCAGTAGCAACCGGGACAGGGGTATCAATGAGCAGTTCTTC

v_gene: TRBV5-1
abundance: NA
d_gene: NA
j_gene: TRBJ2-3
CDR3aa: CASGQSTSTDTQYF
CDR3nt: TGCGCCAGCGGACAGAGCACTAGCACAGATACGCAGTATTTT

v_gene: TRBV4-1
abundance: NA
d_gene: NA
j_gene: TRBJ2-7
CDR3aa: CASSRDGGYEQYF
CDR3nt: TGCGCCAGCAGCCGTGACGGGGGCTACGAGCAGTACTTC

v_gene: TRBV14
abundance: NA
d_gene: NA
j_gene: TRBJ1-2
CDR3aa: CASSQDRTGYTF
CDR3nt: TGTGCCAGCAGCCAAGACCGGACAGGCTACACCTTC

v_gene: TRBV7-3
abundance: once
d_gene: TRBD2
j_gene: TRBJ2-2
CDR3aa: CASSHGLARTGELFF
CDR3nt: TGTGCCAGCAGCCACGGACTAGCGAGGACCGGGGAGCTGTTTTTT

v_gene: TRBV7-2
abundance: NA
d_gene: NA
j_gene: TRBJ1-1
CDR3aa: CASSLGQNTEAFF
CDR3nt: TGTGCCAGCAGCTTAGGACAGAACACTGAAGCTTTCTTT

v_gene: TRBV6-1
abundance: NA
d_gene: NA
j_gene: TRBJ1-5
CDR3aa: CASSEGYIRGTNQPQHF
CDR3nt: TGTGCCAGCAGTGAAGGGTACATTAGAGGAACAAATCAGCCCCAGCATTTT

v_gene: TRBV5-4
abundance: NA
d_gene: TRBD2
j_gene: TRBJ2-1
CDR3aa: CASSLLLLAGGQWNEQFF
CDR3nt: TGTGCCAGCAGCTTACTGTTGCTAGCGGGGGGGCAGTGGAATGAGCAGTTCTTC

v_gene: TRBV9
abundance: NA
d_gene: TRBD2
j_gene: TRBJ2-4
CDR3aa: CASSVGLAGGVDIQYF
CDR3nt: TGTGCCAGCAGCGTCGGACTAGCGGGGGGGGTAGACATTCAGTACTTC

v_gene: TRBV4-3
abundance: once
d_gene: NA
j_gene: TRBJ1-2
CDR3aa: CASSQAGGRGYGYTF
CDR3nt: TGCGCCAGCAGCCAAGCCGGGGGGAGGGGGTATGGCTACACCTTC

v_gene: TRBV7-6
abundance: NA
d_gene: NA
j_gene: TRBJ1-5
CDR3aa: CASSSTGGDQPQHF
CDR3nt: TGTGCCAGCAGCTCCACTGGGGGGGATCAGCCCCAGCATTTT

v_gene: TRBV10-3
abundance: few
d_gene: TRBD1
j_gene: TRBJ1-2
CDR3aa: CANGAGGLSGGYPF
CDR3nt: TGTGCCAACGGAGCAGGGGGCTTGAGTGGGGGCTACCCCTTC

v_gene: TRBV7-9
abundance: NA
d_gene: TRBD1
j_gene: TRBJ1-5
CDR3aa: CASSSARTGGNQPQNF
CDR3nt: TGTGCCAGCAGCTCGGCTAGGACAGGGGGCAATCAGCCCCAGAATTTT

v_gene: TRBV29-1
abundance: NA
d_gene: TRBD1
j_gene: TRBJ2-7
CDR3aa: CSVEPGQGLYEQYF
CDR3nt: TGCAGCGTTGAACCGGGACAGGGCCTCTACGAGCAGTACTTC